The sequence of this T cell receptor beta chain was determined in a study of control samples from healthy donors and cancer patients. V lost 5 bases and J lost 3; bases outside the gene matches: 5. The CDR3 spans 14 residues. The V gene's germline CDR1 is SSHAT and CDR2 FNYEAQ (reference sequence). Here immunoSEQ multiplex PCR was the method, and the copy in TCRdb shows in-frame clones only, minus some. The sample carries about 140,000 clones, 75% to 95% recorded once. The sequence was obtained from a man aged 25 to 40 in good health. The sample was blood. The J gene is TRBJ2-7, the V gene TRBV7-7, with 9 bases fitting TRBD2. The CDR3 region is CASSPLAGVYEQYF. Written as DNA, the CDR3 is TGTGCCAGCAGCCCTTTAGCGGGGGTCTACGAGCAGTACTTC.